This T cell receptor beta chain was sequenced for a study of blood T cell repertoires in COVID-19. This table comes from immunoSEQ multiplex PCR, and its TCRdb copy is limited to in-frame clones, with some not included. The sample contains under 250,000 clones, over 75% of which appear only once. The CDR3 length is 19 residues. In germline, CDR1 is SGHNT, CDR2 YYREEE (reference sequence). V was clipped by 4 bases and J by 3 bases; unmatched bases: 19. The V call is TRBV5-4, the J call TRBJ1-2; 9 bases fit TRBD1. The TCR was taken from a woman in her 70s with COVID-19, enrolled during active disease. The material sequenced was peripheral blood. CDR3 protein: CASSEDLGTGWNNDYGYTF. The DNA for the CDR3 is TGTGCCAGCAGCGAAGACCTCGGGACAGGGTGGAACAACGACTATGGCTACACCTTC.